The rows below give T cell receptor beta chains drawn from one sample of a study of shared clonotypes between healthy human individuals. TCRdb's table, derived via immunoSEQ multiplex PCR, lists solely in-frame clones and lacks some. The repertoire has fewer than 550,000 clones, almost 80% of them found once; the top ten carry around 12%. Sequencing used PBMCs. The source of these receptors is a woman aged 40 to 49 in good health. Some clones in this sample may be carry-over from other donors' samples. Each CDR3 is given with its conserved first and last residue. The D gene is left open where the match is weak. Size is omitted from some rows. Given values are once, few, many or a class for expanded clones.

TRBV7-9	-	-	TRBJ1-4	TGTGCCAGCAGCATGGACGGACGCCTTAATGAAAAACTGTTTTTT	CASSMDGRLNEKLFF
TRBV13	-	-	TRBJ2-1	TGTGCCAGCAGCCCCCTAGGGGGGAGAGATTACAATGAGCAGTTCTTC	CASSPLGGRDYNEQFF
TRBV29-1	-	TRBD1	TRBJ2-1	TGCAGCGTTGAAGGGGGACAGGGGGCCCCTTTGTACAATGAGCAGTTCTTC	CSVEGGQGAPLYNEQFF
TRBV2	once	TRBD2	TRBJ2-7	TGTGCCAGCAGTGAAGCGGATTCGGGACTAGCGGGAGCGCGGGGGACCTACGAGCAGTACTTC	CASSEADSGLAGARGTYEQYF
TRBV25-1	-	-	TRBJ2-3	TGTGCCACCTTAGCGGTTAGCACAGATACGCAGTATTTT	CATLAVSTDTQYF
TRBV4-1	-	-	TRBJ1-2	TGCGCCAGCAGCCACGGATCGGGCGCCTATGGCTACACCTTC	CASSHGSGAYGYTF
TRBV7-2	-	TRBD2	TRBJ2-3	TGTGCCAGCAGCTTAGGATGGGGGGGAGGAGATACGCAGTATTTT	CASSLGWGGGDTQYF
TRBV5-4	few	-	TRBJ2-3	TGTGCCAGCAGCTTGGCCGGACGGAGGTCGGCAGATACGCAGTATTTT	CASSLAGRRSADTQYF
TRBV28	-	TRBD2	TRBJ2-2	TGTGCCAGCAGTCTAGCGGGCCCAGGTGGGGAGCTGTTTTTT	CASSLAGPGGELFF
TRBV6-6	-	-	TRBJ2-1	TGTGCCAGCAGAGACAATGAGCAGTTCTTC	CASRDNEQFF
TRBV7-2	few	TRBD2	TRBJ2-7	TGTGCCAGCAGCTTAACTAGCGGGAGGGCCGGCTACGAGCAGTACTTC	CASSLTSGRAGYEQYF
TRBV13	-	TRBD1	TRBJ2-7	TGTGCCAGCAGCACCCCCGGGACAGGGGACCACGAGCAGTACTTC	CASSTPGTGDHEQYF
TRBV11-2	-	-	TRBJ2-3	TGTGCCAGCAGCTTAGAATCCAGGGACACAGATACGCAGTATTTT	CASSLESRDTDTQYF
TRBV15	-	-	TRBJ2-5	TGTGCCACCAGCCCCCGTCTGGTACAAGAGACCCAGTACTTC	CATSPRLVQETQYF
TRBV7-3	-	-	TRBJ2-6	TGTGCCAGCAGCCCTATTGGGGCCAACGTCCTGACTTTC	CASSPIGANVLTF
TRBV6-1	-	-	TRBJ1-2	TGTGCCAGCAGTGACCTGGGGCTACCCAGGGAAGATGGCTACACCTTC	CASSDLGLPREDGYTF
TRBV5-1	-	-	TRBJ2-5	TGCGCCAGCAGCTTTAGTGAGACCCAGTACTTC	CASSFSETQYF
TRBV6-1	-	-	TRBJ2-3	TGTGCCAGCAGCCGTGACCGATTACGCACAGATACGCAGTATTTT	CASSRDRLRTDTQYF
TRBV6-1	-	TRBD2	TRBJ2-3	TGTGCCAGCAGCGAAACTAGCGGGAGGGATACGCAGTATTTT	CASSETSGRDTQYF
TRBV11-2	-	TRBD2	TRBJ2-7	TGTGCCAGCAGCGTTAGCGGGAAGGCTTACGAGCAGTACTTC	CASSVSGKAYEQYF
TRBV27	-	-	TRBJ1-2	TGTGCCAGCAGGCATTTGGACGACCGGGGCCGCGACTATGGCTACACCTTC	CASRHLDDRGRDYGYTF
TRBV30	-	TRBD2	TRBJ2-3	TGTGCCTGGAGGGGGACTACTAGCACAGATACGCAGTATTTT	CAWRGTTSTDTQYF
TRBV7-9	-	-	TRBJ1-5	TGTGCCAGCAGCTTTGGGGGTCAGCCCCAGCATTTT	CASSFGGQPQHF
TRBV19	-	TRBD2	TRBJ2-7	TGTGCCAGTAGTAGGACTAGCGGGGCGTACGAGCAGTACTTC	CASSRTSGAYEQYF
TRBV7-3	-	-	TRBJ2-1	TGTGCCAGCAGCTCACAGGGTGACTACAATGAGCAGTTCTTC	CASSSQGDYNEQFF
TRBV18	few	TRBD1	TRBJ1-2	TGTGCCAGCTCACCACCGGGGACAGGAAACTATGGCTACACCTTC	CASSPPGTGNYGYTF